This T cell receptor (beta chain) was retrieved from a study of beta chain features in type 1 diabetes. Overall study context: Sorted cells numbering around 100,000,000 were examined across all samples. Study-level findings and limits: Within the patient group, naive, central memory and Treg TCRB repertoires appeared more similar to each other than within healthy donors. TCRB CDR3 length was moderately but significantly reduced in all four CD4+ subsets of Type 1 diabetes patients.

Each donor gave one heparinised blood draw averaging about 120 mL. With 6 bases removed from V and 2 bases from J, the gap between germline ends came to 13 bases. Germline values: CDR1 SGHRS, CDR2 YFSETQ. This CDR3 region has 14 residues. This clone was detected a few times. Antigen: not known. TCRB transcripts that were expressed got sequenced, as all of the isolated RNA had been reverse transcribed. Data came from immunoSEQ multiplex PCR; TCRdb stores just in-frame clones and leaves some out. The sample lists under 850,000 clones; 13% were seen once. The sequence was obtained from a man younger than 35 with type 1 diabetes. The genes are TRBV5-1 and TRBJ2-3; D may be TRBD1 or TRBD2 (5 bases each). Sequenced sample: naive CD4+ T cells from blood. The chain's CDR3 is CASTLGGVTDTQYF. Here the CDR3 DNA reads TGCGCCAGCACCCTTGGGGGAGTCACAGATACGCAGTATTTT. The full variable domain, completed using reference TRBV5-1 and TRBJ2-3, is KAGVTQTPRYLIKTRGQQVTLSCSPISGHRSVSWYQQTPGQGLQFLFEYFSETQRNKGNFPGRFSGRQFSNSRSEMNVSTLELGDSALYLCASTLGGVTDTQYFGPGTRLTVL.